The 24 T cell receptor beta chains listed next were all sequenced from one sample in a study of blood T cells in healthy people across ages (dated by TCRdb to 2013 to 2016). The method behind the library was 5' RACE. TCRdb lists the instrument as Illumina HiSeq 2500. A second about 7 to 12 cycle PCR used a sample-barcoded 5' primer and a J-beta primer mix. TCRdb reprocessing: public reads trimmed at Q25 with fastp, clones called with MiXCR, in-frame beta chains kept. A single entry per CDR3 protein holds the most common genes and DNA from its merged rows. The sample table records 600,000 to 1,000,000 distinct CDR3 sequences; 25% of these occur just once. 3% to 4% of the sample is held by the ten biggest clonotypes. This same sample was also part of a study on T cells of mothers and their children.

The sequencing input was blood. The origin of the receptors is a boy aged 5-17 years in good health.

This clonotype was seen only a few times. The V and J genes are TRBV28 and TRBJ2-7, with 7 bases matching TRBD1. The germline V gene encodes CDR1 MDHEN and CDR2 SYDVKM. J gave up 3 bases and V 5 bases, and 7 bases lay outside the gene matches. The CDR3 is 14 amino acids. CDR3 coding DNA: TGTGCCAGCAGTACCTCGGGACAGTTCTACGAGCAGTACTTC. It specifies CASSTSGQFYEQYF.

The genes are TRBV28 and TRBJ1-1, with D unresolved. Trimming took off 2 bases at V and 4 bases at J, with 8 bases between the two ends. The CDR3 runs to 13 residues. Germline loops: CDR1 MDHEN, CDR2 SYDVKM. In DNA, the CDR3 is TGTGCCAGCAGTTTACAGGAGGCCACTGAAGCTTTCTTT. This sequence encodes CASSLQEATEAFF.

This clonotype was counted a few times. The rearrangement links TRBV4-3 to TRBJ1-1; D call uncertain. Germline CDR1 LGHNA, CDR2 YSLEER. The CDR3 totals 15 residues. Trimming removed 0 bases from V and 5 bases from J, with 13 bases in between. CDR3 residues: CASSQDRAGDTEAFF. CDR3 nucleotides: TGCGCCAGCAGCCAAGACCGGGCCGGGGATACTGAAGCTTTCTTT.

The V call is TRBV7-9, the J call TRBJ2-7, with a possible D match to TRBD2 (5 bases). Trimming stripped 1 base from V and 6 bases from J, with 13 bases between. CDR1 is SEHNR, CDR2 FQNEAQ, per germline (reference sequence). The length of the CDR3 is 14 residues. The CDR3 DNA follows: TGTGCCAGCAGCTTAGGTTGGACTTGGTCCGAGCAGTACTTC. Translated: CASSLGWTWSEQYF.

The chain combines TRBV28 with TRBJ2-3, with 10 bases aligning to TRBD2. Trimming removed 2 bases from V and 0 bases from J; junction bases left unmatched: 8. CDR1 MDHEN and CDR2 SYDVKM come from the germline V gene. This CDR3 comprises 18 residues. The CDR3 sequence: CASSLPLAGRGSTDTQYF. In DNA form, the CDR3 reads TGTGCCAGCAGTTTACCACTAGCGGGGAGAGGCAGCACAGATACGCAGTATTTT. The full variable domain, completed using reference TRBV28 and TRBJ2-3, is DVKVTQSSRYLVKRTGEKVFLECVQDMDHENMFWYRQDPGLGLRLIYFSYDVKMKEKGDIPEGYSVSREKKERFSLILESASTNQTSMYLCASSLPLAGRGSTDTQYFGPGTRLTVL.

This clonotype was picked up many times. V is TRBV7-2 and J is TRBJ2-5, with D perhaps TRBD2 (5 bases). V was pared by 1 base and J by 6 bases, with 12 bases between. The CDR3 has 14 residues. Germline CDR1 reads SGHTA; CDR2 reads FQGNSA. The CDR3 protein is CASSLGYGVKTQYF. In DNA, the CDR3 is TGTGCCAGCAGCTTAGGGTACGGGGTGAAGACCCAGTACTTC. Full variable domain (outside the CDR3, taken from reference TRBV7-2 and TRBJ2-5): GAGVSQSPSNKVTEKGKDVELRCDPISGHTALYWYRQSLGQGLEFLIYFQGNSAPDKSGLPSDRFSAERTGGSVSTLTIQRTQQEDSAVYLCASSLGYGVKTQYFGPGTRLLVL.

This clonotype was seen ten or more times. This sequence joins TRBV12-3 or TRBV12-4 and TRBJ2-7; D is unresolved. CDR3 size: 11 residues. The V end lost 6 bases, the J end lost 3 bases, and 6 bases lay between the germline ends. The DNA for the CDR3 is TGTGCCAGCAGCTCGGGCTACGAGCAGTACTTC. Protein sequence: CASSSGYEQYF.

This clonotype was counted a few times. The chain carries TRBV20-1 and TRBJ1-4; weak D call: TRBD1 (5 bases). CDR1 DFQATT and CDR2 SNEGSKA come from the germline V gene (reference sequence). Between the trimmed V and J ends, which lost 5 bases and 7 bases, there was a span of 11 bases. The CDR3 contains 12 residues. CDR3 bases: TGCAGTGCTCTCACGGGGGTTGAAAAACTGTTTTTT. Translated, it gives CSALTGVEKLFF.

V gene TRBV4-2 combines with J gene TRBJ2-7, with D perhaps matching TRBD1 (6 bases). V was pared by 0 bases and J by 2 bases, with 11 bases between. CDR3 length: 15 amino acids. Germline V CDR1 and CDR2: LGHNA, YNFKEQ. CDR3 residues: CASSQDQGTTYEQYF. In nucleotides, the CDR3 is TGTGCCAGCAGCCAAGATCAGGGGACCACCTACGAGCAGTACTTC.

The V gene is TRBV3-1, the J gene TRBJ2-1, with TRBD1 matching over 7 bases. The CDR3 consists of 18 residues. Germline trimming cut 0 bases from V and 6 bases from J; bases unmatched to any gene: 14. Germline V gene data show CDR1 as LGHDT and CDR2 as YNNKEL (reference sequence). For the CDR3, the DNA is TGTGCCAGCAGCCAAGAACCAGGGGGTATTAGTTCCGGCAATGAGCAGTTCTTC. The encoded protein is CASSQEPGGISSGNEQFF.

This clonotype came up a few times. The chain is built from TRBV14 and TRBJ1-1, with D tentatively TRBD1 (5 bases). The CDR3 loop spans 14 amino acids. V lost 1 base and J 2 bases, leaving 8 bases between the germline ends. From germline, CDR1 is SGHDN and CDR2 FVKESK. The CDR3 DNA is TGTGCCAGCAGCCAAGTGGGGGACAACACTGAAGCTTTCTTT. Its translation: CASSQVGDNTEAFF.

This clonotype was detected only once. This chain uses TRBV28 with TRBJ1-5; a possible D gene is TRBD1 (5 bases). This CDR3 region has 15 residues. Germline lookup yields CDR1 MDHEN and CDR2 SYDVKM. V was trimmed by 6 bases and J by 1 base, leaving 13 bases between them. CDR3 region: CASSPRRVSNQPQHF. CDR3 coding DNA: TGTGCCAGCAGCCCCCGCAGGGTGAGCAATCAGCCCCAGCATTTT.

The table lists this clonotype with a few counts. The chain is built from TRBV29-1 and TRBJ1-4; D call uncertain. In germline, CDR1 is SQVTM, CDR2 ANQGSEA. Trimming stripped 2 bases from V and 7 bases from J, with 5 bases between. This CDR3 spans 11 amino acids. Written as DNA, the CDR3 is TGCAGCGTTGAAACAGCTGAAAAACTGTTTTTT. This encodes CSVETAEKLFF.

The chain carries TRBV5-1 and TRBJ2-5; no reliable D call. This CDR3 has 15 amino acids. V gave up 0 bases and J gave up 6 bases, with 15 bases separating them. Germline V gene sequence: CDR1 SGHRS, CDR2 YFSETQ. The CDR3 DNA is TGCGCCAGCAGCTTGGCCCGAGCAGATCAGCAGACCCAGTACTTC. Amino acid sequence: CASSLARADQQTQYF.

The chain uses TRBV28 and TRBJ1-4; D is possibly TRBD1 (5 bases). Germline CDR1 reads MDHEN; CDR2 reads SYDVKM. The CDR3 has 15 amino acids. Trimming cost V 5 bases and J 5 bases, with 15 bases left between them. For the CDR3, the DNA is TGTGCCAGCAGTACCCCGGGACGGGGAAATGAAAAACTGTTTTTT. Encoded protein: CASSTPGRGNEKLFF.

This clonotype was picked up one time. This sequence joins TRBV12-3 or TRBV12-4 and TRBJ2-3; D gene uncertain. V lost 6 bases and J 5 bases, leaving 21 bases between the germline ends. The CDR3 has 16 residues. The CDR3 bases are TGTGCCAGCAGCCTCGGCGCTTCAAATCAAGTAGATACGCAGTATTTT. It translates to CASSLGASNQVDTQYF.

This clonotype was detected only a few times. This may come from a read error, since a much larger clone is one base off. The chain joins TRBV6-2 or TRBV6-3 to TRBJ2-1, with D perhaps TRBD1 (6 bases). The ends were cut back, 7 bases at V and 4 bases at J, with 11 bases in the middle. Germline V gene lookup returns CDR1 MNHEY and CDR2 SVGEGT. CDR3 length equals 13 residues. The CDR3 protein is CASNLQGYNEQFF. The CDR3 DNA sequence: TGTGCCAGCAATTTACAGGGATACAATGAGCAGTTCTTC.

The CDR3 reads CSARDLTVETQYF. Written as DNA, the CDR3 is TGCAGTGCTAGAGATCTTACAGTTGAGACCCAGTACTTC. The rearrangement uses TRBV20-1 and TRBJ2-5; D remains ambiguous. The ends were cut back, 0 bases at V and 5 bases at J, with 10 bases in the middle. This CDR3 contains 13 residues. CDR1 and CDR2 (germline): DFQATT, SNEGSKA (reference sequence).

V usage is TRBV5-1 and J usage is TRBJ2-5; the match to TRBD1 covers 12 bases. J was trimmed by 4 bases and V by 0 bases; bases with no gene match: 4. The CDR3 contains 16 residues. The germline V gene encodes CDR1 SGHRS and CDR2 YFSETQ. The CDR3 DNA is TGCGCCAGCAGCTTGGACGGGACAGGGGGCGGAGAGACCCAGTACTTC. Translated, it gives CASSLDGTGGGETQYF.

This clonotype has just a few counts. The chain combines TRBV29-1 with TRBJ2-5; 7 bases are shared with TRBD1. The CDR3 extends over 13 amino acids. CDR1 SQVTM and CDR2 ANQGSEA come from the germline V gene. With 7 bases clipped from V and 0 bases from J, the junction kept 5 bases outside the gene matches. CDR3 protein: CSATGVYQETQYF. In DNA, the CDR3 is TGCAGCGCCACAGGGGTCTACCAAGAGACCCAGTACTTC.

This clonotype appeared a few times. The CDR3 bases are TGCGCCAGCAGTCAGACAGGGGGGGGCGAGCAGTACTTC. Amino acid sequence: CASSQTGGGEQYF. The chain uses TRBV4-1 and TRBJ2-7; 9 bases match TRBD1. Germline CDR1 MGHRA, CDR2 YSYEKL. The CDR3 loop spans 13 amino acids. V gave up 6 bases and J gave up 6 bases; unmatched junction bases: 6.

This clonotype was seen repeatedly, ten times or more. The chain employs TRBV4-3 and TRBJ1-3; D not certain. The CDR3 is made up of 16 amino acids. From germline, CDR1 is LGHNA and CDR2 YSLEER. The V end lost 1 base, the J end lost 1 base, and 11 bases lay between the germline ends. The CDR3: CASSQGLTASGNTIYF. The CDR3 DNA is TGCGCCAGCAGCCAAGGATTAACTGCATCTGGAAACACCATATATTTT.

This clonotype showed up just a few times. This sequence joins TRBV19 and TRBJ1-1, with a tentative D call TRBD1 (6 bases). This CDR3 has 13 residues. Germline V gene lookup returns CDR1 LNHDA and CDR2 SQIVND (reference sequence). Trimming shortened V by 9 bases and J by 2 bases, and 13 bases separated the two germline ends. CDR3 sequence (DNA): TGTGCCAGCGGAGGGACATCAAACACTGAAGCTTTCTTT. Protein product: CASGGTSNTEAFF.

This clonotype was found a few times. As DNA, the CDR3 is TGTGCCAGCAGCGGCGGTGAAAACATTCAGTACTTC. It specifies CASSGGENIQYF. The rearrangement uses TRBV2 and TRBJ2-4; D remains unclear. V was trimmed by 6 bases and J by 5 bases, leaving 8 bases between them. The CDR3 has 12 amino acids. CDR1 is SNHLY, CDR2 FYNNEI, per germline.